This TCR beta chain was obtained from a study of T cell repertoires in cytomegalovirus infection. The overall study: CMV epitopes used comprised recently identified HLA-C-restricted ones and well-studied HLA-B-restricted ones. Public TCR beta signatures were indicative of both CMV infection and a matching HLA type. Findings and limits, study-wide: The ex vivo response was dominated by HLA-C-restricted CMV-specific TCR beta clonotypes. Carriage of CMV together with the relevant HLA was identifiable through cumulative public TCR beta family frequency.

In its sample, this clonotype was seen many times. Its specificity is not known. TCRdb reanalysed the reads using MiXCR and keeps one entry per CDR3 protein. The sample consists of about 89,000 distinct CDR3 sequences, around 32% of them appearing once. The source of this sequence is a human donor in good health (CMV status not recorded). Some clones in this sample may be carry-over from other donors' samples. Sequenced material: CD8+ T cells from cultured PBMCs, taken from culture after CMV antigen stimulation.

The CDR3: CASSSSSGGALRNEQFF. The CDR3 DNA follows: TGTGCCAGCAGTTCCTCTAGCGGGGGGGCCTTAAGGAATGAGCAGTTCTTC. V is TRBV12-3 or TRBV12-4 and J is TRBJ2-1, with TRBD2 matching 12 bases. The CDR3 has 17 amino acids. Trimming cost V 4 bases and J 7 bases; bases outside gene matches: 11.